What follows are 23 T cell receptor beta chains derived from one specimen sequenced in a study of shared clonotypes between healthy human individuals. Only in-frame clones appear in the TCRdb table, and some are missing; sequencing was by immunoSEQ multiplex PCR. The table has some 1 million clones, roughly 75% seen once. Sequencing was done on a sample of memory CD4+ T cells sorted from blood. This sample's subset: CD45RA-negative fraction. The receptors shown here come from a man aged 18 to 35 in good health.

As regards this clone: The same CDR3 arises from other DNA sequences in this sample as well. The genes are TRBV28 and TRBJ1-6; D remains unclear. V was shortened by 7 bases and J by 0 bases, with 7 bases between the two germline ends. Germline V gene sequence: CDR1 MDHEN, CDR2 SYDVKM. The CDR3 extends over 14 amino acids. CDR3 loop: CASTRSSYNSPLHF. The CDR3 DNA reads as TGTGCCAGCACTCGGAGCTCCTATAATTCACCCCTCCACTTT.

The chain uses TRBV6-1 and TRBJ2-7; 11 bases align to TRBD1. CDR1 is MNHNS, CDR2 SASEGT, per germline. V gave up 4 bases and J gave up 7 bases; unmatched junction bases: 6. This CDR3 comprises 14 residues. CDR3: CASSAAGTGGEQYF. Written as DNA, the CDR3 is TGTGCCAGCAGTGCAGCCGGGACAGGGGGAGAGCAGTACTTC.

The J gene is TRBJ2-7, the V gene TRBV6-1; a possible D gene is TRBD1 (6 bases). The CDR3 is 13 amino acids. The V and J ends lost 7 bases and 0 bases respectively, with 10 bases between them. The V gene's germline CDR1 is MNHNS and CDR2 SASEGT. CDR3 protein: CASIRDTSYEQYF. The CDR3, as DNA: TGTGCCAGCATCCGGGACACCTCCTACGAGCAGTACTTC.

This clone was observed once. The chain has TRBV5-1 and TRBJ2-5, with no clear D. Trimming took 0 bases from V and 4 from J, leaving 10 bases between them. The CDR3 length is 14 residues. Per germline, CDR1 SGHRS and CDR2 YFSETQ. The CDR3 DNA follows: TGCGCCAGCAGCTTGGGCCAGCACACAGAGACCCAGTACTTC. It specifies CASSLGQHTETQYF.

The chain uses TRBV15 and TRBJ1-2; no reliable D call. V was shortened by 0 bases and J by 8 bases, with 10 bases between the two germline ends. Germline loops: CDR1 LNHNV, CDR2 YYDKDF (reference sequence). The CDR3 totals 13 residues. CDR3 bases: TGTGCCACCAGCAGAGAGGGCGTCGGGGGCTACACCTTC. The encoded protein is CATSREGVGGYTF.

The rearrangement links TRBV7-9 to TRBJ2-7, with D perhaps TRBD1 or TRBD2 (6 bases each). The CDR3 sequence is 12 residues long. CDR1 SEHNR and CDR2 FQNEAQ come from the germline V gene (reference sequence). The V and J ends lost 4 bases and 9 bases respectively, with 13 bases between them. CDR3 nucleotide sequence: TGTGCCAGCAGCTCGTCTTCGGGGGCGCAGTACTTC. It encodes CASSSSSGAQYF.

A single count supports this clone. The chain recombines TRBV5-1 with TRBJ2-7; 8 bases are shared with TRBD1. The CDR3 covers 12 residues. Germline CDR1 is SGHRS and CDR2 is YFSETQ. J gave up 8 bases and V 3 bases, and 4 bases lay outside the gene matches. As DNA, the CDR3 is TGCGCCAGCAGCTCGACAGGGGACAAGCAGTACTTC. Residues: CASSSTGDKQYF.

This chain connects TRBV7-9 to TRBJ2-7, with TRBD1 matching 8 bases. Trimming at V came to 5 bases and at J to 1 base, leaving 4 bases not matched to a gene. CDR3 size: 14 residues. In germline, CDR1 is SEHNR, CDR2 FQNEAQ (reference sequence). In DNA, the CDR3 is TGTGCCAGCAGCACTCGGACAGGGTCCTACGAGCAGTACTTC. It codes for CASSTRTGSYEQYF.

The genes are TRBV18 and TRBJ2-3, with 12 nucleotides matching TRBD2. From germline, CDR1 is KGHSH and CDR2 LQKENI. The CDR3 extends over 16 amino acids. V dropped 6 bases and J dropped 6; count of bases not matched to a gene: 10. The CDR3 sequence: CASSPATSGSFDTQYF. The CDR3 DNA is TGTGCCAGCTCGCCAGCGACTAGCGGGAGTTTTGATACGCAGTATTTT.

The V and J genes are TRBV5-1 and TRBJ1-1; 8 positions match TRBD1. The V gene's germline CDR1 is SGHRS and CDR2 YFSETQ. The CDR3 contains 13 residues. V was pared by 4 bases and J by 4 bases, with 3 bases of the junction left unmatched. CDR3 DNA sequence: TGCGCCAGCAGCGACAGGGGAGGCACTGAAGCTTTCTTT. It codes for CASSDRGGTEAFF.

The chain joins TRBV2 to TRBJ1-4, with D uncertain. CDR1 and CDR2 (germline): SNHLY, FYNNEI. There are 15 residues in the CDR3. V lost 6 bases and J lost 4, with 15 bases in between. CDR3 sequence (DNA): TGTGCCAGCAGCCTCCTGGCAGGAGTTAATGAAAAACTGTTTTTT. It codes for CASSLLAGVNEKLFF. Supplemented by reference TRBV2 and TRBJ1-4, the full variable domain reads EPEVTQTPSHQVTQMGQEVILRCVPISNHLYFYWYRQILGQKVEFLVSFYNNEISEKSEIFDDQFSVERPDGSNFTLKIRSTKLEDSAMYFCASSLLAGVNEKLFFGSGTQLSVL.

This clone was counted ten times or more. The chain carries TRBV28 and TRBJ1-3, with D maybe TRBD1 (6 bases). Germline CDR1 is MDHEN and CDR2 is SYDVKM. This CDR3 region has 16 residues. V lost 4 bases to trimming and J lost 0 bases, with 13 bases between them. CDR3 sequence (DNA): TGTGCCAGCAGTTCAAAGACAGGCCTCTCTGGAAACACCATATATTTT. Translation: CASSSKTGLSGNTIYF. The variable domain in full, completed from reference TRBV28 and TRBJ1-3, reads DVKVTQSSRYLVKRTGEKVFLECVQDMDHENMFWYRQDPGLGLRLIYFSYDVKMKEKGDIPEGYSVSREKKERFSLILESASTNQTSMYLCASSSKTGLSGNTIYFGEGSWLTVV.

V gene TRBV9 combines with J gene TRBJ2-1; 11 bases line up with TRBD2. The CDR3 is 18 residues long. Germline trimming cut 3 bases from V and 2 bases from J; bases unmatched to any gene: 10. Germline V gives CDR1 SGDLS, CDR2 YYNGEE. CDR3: CASSASPIAGGAYNEQFF. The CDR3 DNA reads TGTGCCAGCAGCGCCTCCCCCATAGCGGGAGGGGCCTACAATGAGCAGTTCTTC. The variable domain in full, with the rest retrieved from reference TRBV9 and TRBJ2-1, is DSGVTQTPKHLITATGQRVTLRCSPRSGDLSVYWYQQSLDQGLQFLIQYYNGEERAKGNILERFSAQQFPDLHSELNLSSLELGDSALYFCASSASPIAGGAYNEQFFGPGTRLTVL.

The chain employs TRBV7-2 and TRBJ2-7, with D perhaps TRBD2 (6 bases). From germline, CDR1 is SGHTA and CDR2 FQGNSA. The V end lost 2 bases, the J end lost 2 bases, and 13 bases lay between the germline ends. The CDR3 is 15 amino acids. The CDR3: CASSLNGGVAYEQYF. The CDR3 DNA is TGTGCCAGCAGCTTAAACGGCGGGGTCGCCTACGAGCAGTACTTC.

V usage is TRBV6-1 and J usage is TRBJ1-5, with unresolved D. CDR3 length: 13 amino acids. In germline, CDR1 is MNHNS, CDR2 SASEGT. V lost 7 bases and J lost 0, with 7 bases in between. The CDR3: CASIGYSNQPQHF. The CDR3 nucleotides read TGTGCCAGCATAGGCTATAGCAATCAGCCCCAGCATTTT.

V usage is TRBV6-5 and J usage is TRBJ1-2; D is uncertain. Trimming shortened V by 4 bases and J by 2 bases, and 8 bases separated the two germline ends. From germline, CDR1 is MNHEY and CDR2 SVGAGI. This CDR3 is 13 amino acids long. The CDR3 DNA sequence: TGTGCCAGCAGTTCGGGGTCCAACTATGGCTACACCTTC. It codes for CASSSGSNYGYTF.

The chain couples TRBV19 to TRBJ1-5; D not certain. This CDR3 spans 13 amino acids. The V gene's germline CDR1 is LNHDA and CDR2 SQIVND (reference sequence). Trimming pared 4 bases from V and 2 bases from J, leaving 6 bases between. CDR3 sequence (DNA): TGTGCCAGTAGTAGCGATGGCAATCAGCCCCAGCATTTT. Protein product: CASSSDGNQPQHF.

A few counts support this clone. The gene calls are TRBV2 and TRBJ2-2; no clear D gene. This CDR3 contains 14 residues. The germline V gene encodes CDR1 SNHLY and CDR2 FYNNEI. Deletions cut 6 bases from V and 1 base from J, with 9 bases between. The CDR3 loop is CASSGVRNTGELFF. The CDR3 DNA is TGTGCCAGCAGCGGTGTCAGGAACACCGGGGAGCTGTTTTTT.

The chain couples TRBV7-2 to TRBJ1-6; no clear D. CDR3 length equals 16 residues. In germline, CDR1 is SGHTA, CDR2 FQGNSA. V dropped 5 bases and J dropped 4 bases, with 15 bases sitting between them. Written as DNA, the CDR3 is TGTGCCAGCAGCCTATCCAGGCGCTCTTATAATTCACCCCTCCACTTT. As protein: CASSLSRRSYNSPLHF.

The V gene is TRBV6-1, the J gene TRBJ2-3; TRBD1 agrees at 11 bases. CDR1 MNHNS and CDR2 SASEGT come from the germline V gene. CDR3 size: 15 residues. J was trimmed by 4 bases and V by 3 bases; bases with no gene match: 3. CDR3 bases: TGTGCCAGCAGTGATGGGACAGGGGGGCCAGATACGCAGTATTTT. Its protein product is CASSDGTGGPDTQYF.

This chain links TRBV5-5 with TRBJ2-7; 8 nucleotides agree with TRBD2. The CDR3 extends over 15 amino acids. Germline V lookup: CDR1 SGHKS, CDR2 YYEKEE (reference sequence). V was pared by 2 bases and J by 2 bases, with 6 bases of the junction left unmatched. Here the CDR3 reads CASSFAGGGTYEQYF. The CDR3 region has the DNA TGTGCCAGCAGCTTTGCGGGAGGAGGAACCTACGAGCAGTACTTC. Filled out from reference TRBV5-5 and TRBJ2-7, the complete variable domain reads DAGVTQSPTHLIKTRGQQVTLRCSPISGHKSVSWYQQVLGQGPQFIFQYYEKEERGRGNFPDRFSARQFPNYSSELNVNALLLGDSALYLCASSFAGGGTYEQYFGPGTRLTVT.

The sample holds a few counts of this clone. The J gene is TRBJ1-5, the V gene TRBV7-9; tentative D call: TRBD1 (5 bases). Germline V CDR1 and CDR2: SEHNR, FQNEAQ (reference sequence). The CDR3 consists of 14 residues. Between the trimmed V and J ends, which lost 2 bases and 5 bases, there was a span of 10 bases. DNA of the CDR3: TGTGCCAGCAGCTTACAGGGCCTTGATCAGCCCCAGCATTTT. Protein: CASSLQGLDQPQHF.

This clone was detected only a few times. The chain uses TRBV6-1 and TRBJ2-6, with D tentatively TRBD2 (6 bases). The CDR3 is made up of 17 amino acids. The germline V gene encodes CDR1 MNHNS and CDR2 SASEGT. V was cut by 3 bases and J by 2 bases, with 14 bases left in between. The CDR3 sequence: CASSDSGVRAGANVLTF. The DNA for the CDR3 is TGTGCCAGCAGTGATTCGGGGGTGCGGGCTGGGGCCAACGTCCTGACTTTC.